These 30 T cell receptor beta chains share one sample of origin, sequenced in a study of cytomegalovirus exposure and HLA in healthy donors. The PCR made use of 60 Vbeta and 13 Jbeta primers. Assay used: immunoSEQ multiplex PCR; TCRdb lists only in-frame clones, some missing. Here the sample spans around 150,000 clones, around 65% being singletons. The sample comprised PBMCs. Every receptor here comes from a woman in her thirties or forties in good health and CMV-seropositive.

This clone came up a few times. The chain has TRBV5-1 and TRBJ2-2; a possible D gene is TRBD2 (7 bases). The CDR3 is 16 residues long. Looked up from germline, CDR1 is SGHRS and CDR2 is YFSETQ. V lost 1 base and J lost 4, with 14 bases in between. The CDR3 DNA reads as TGCGCCAGCAGCTTGATTGGCGGGGGCCGCACCGGGGAGCTGTTTTTT. Its translation is CASSLIGGGRTGELFF.

CDR3 sequence: CASTNSGNTIYF. The CDR3 bases are TGTGCCAGCACCAACAGTGGAAACACCATATATTTT. The chain uses TRBV2 and TRBJ1-3; D is ambiguous. V dropped 7 bases and J dropped 3 bases, with 7 bases sitting between them. The CDR3 totals 12 residues. Looked up from germline, CDR1 is SNHLY and CDR2 is FYNNEI.

This chain joins TRBV18 and TRBJ1-5, with D hard to call. Germline CDR1 is KGHSH and CDR2 is LQKENI. Trimming cost V 3 bases and J 4 bases, with 13 bases left between them. CDR3 length equals 15 residues. The CDR3 loop reads CASSPTTHSNQPQHF. The CDR3 bases are TGTGCCAGCTCACCGACCACGCACAGTAATCAGCCCCAGCATTTT.

The rearrangement links TRBV6-1 to TRBJ1-1; no clear D. Germline V gene sequence: CDR1 MNHNS, CDR2 SASEGT. This CDR3 is built from 12 residues. The V and J ends lost 4 bases and 10 bases respectively, with 13 bases between them. DNA for the CDR3: TGTGCCAGCAGTGCCGTGGGAGGTGGAGCTTTCTTT. Protein: CASSAVGGGAFF.

The rearrangement uses TRBV19 and TRBJ1-6; unclear D gene. V shed 5 bases and J shed 0 bases, with 5 bases lying between them. This CDR3 has 14 residues. Germline loops: CDR1 LNHDA, CDR2 SQIVND (reference sequence). CDR3 bases: TGTGCCAGTAGTTTCGGCTCCTATAATTCACCCCTCCACTTT. As protein: CASSFGSYNSPLHF.

This clone was seen only a few times. The chain uses TRBV27 and TRBJ2-2; 8 nucleotides match TRBD2. The germline CDR1 and CDR2 sequences are MNHEY and SMNVEV (reference sequence). J gave up 5 bases and V 2 bases, and 7 bases lay outside the gene matches. The length of the CDR3 is 16 residues. The CDR3 here is CASSLTGLVTTGELFF. CDR3 DNA sequence: TGTGCCAGCAGTTTAACGGGACTAGTAACGACCGGGGAGCTGTTTTTT.

The chain is built from TRBV10-3 and TRBJ1-1; D perhaps matches TRBD1 (5 bases). This CDR3 contains 14 residues. The germline V gene encodes CDR1 ENHRY and CDR2 SYGVKD. Trimming took 0 bases from V and 4 from J, leaving 9 bases between them. For the CDR3, the DNA is TGTGCCATCAGTGAGTCGGACATATCCACTGAAGCTTTCTTT. It is translated as CAISESDISTEAFF.

The V gene is TRBV29-1, the J gene TRBJ2-1; D is uncertain. V lost 4 bases, J lost 0 bases, and 7 bases lay in between. This CDR3 is 13 amino acids long. The germline V gene has CDR1 SQVTM and CDR2 ANQGSEA. This CDR3 is CSVARSSYNEQFF. The DNA for the CDR3 is TGCAGCGTTGCACGGAGCTCCTACAATGAGCAGTTCTTC.

Here the CDR3 reads CASKGGNNQPQHF. DNA of the CDR3: TGTGCCAGTAAAGGAGGGAACAATCAGCCCCAGCATTTT. V gene TRBV19 combines with J gene TRBJ1-5, with no clear D. V was clipped by 7 bases and J by 3 bases, with 10 bases between them. The CDR3 covers 13 residues. Germline lookup yields CDR1 LNHDA and CDR2 SQIVND (reference sequence).

The gene calls are TRBV5-1 and TRBJ1-5; D is possibly TRBD1 (6 bases). The V gene lost 4 bases and the J gene lost 3 bases, with 14 bases spanning the gap. This CDR3 is 15 amino acids long. From germline, CDR1 is SGHRS and CDR2 YFSETQ. In DNA form, the CDR3 reads TGCGCCAGCAGCATCGGACAGCCCTACAATCAGCCCCAGCATTTT. It is translated as CASSIGQPYNQPQHF.

The gene calls are TRBV5-6 and TRBJ1-1, with D perhaps matching TRBD1 (5 bases). Trimming stripped 2 bases from V and 7 bases from J, with 6 bases between. CDR1 SGHDT and CDR2 YYEEEE come from the germline V gene. The CDR3 is made up of 11 amino acids. The CDR3, as DNA: TGTGCCAGCAGCTTTGACAGTGAAGCTTTCTTT. Translated, it gives CASSFDSEAFF.

This clone showed up just a few times. The V gene is TRBV5-1, the J gene TRBJ1-1; perhaps TRBD1 as D (5 bases). V lost 4 bases, J lost 0 bases, and 7 bases lay in between. Germline-derived CDR1 and CDR2 are SGHRS and YFSETQ. The CDR3 consists of 13 residues. CDR3 nucleotides: TGCGCCAGCAGCGTGGACATGAACACTGAAGCTTTCTTT. Translated, it gives CASSVDMNTEAFF.

A few counts support this clone. The chain links TRBV21-1 to TRBJ2-1; the D call TRBD2 from the table was never checked on the DNA. TRBV21-1 is reported as a pseudogene. This CDR3 has 13 residues. The DNA of the CDR3 is TGTGCCGGACTAGCGGGATTATGCAATGAGCAGTTCTTC. Protein: CAGLAGLCNEQFF.

A single count supports this clone. The chain links TRBV28 to TRBJ2-7, with 9 bases fitting TRBD2. Germline values: CDR1 MDHEN, CDR2 SYDVKM. The CDR3 length is 15 residues. Losses at the gene ends were 2 bases for V and 5 bases for J; bases not matched to a gene: 7. Here the CDR3 DNA reads TGTGCCAGCAGTTTAGCGGGAGGGCCGGTTAACGAGCAGTACTTC. The encoded protein is CASSLAGGPVNEQYF.

This chain connects TRBV7-2 to TRBJ1-5; TRBD1 might be the D (5 bases). Trimming pared 2 bases from V and 8 bases from J, leaving 13 bases between. The germline gives CDR1 SGHTA, CDR2 FQGNSA. This CDR3 is 14 amino acids long. CDR3 bases: TGTGCCAGCAGCTTATTTCAGGGTAACGAGCCCCAGCATTTT. Residues: CASSLFQGNEPQHF.

The rearrangement links TRBV25-1 to TRBJ2-1, with TRBD2 identical over 14 bases. The trim removed 6 bases at V and 11 bases at J, leaving 9 bases unmatched. Germline CDR1 MGHDK, CDR2 SYGVNS. This CDR3 has 15 amino acids. CDR3 loop: CASRPPGLAGEKQFF. The CDR3 bases are TGTGCCAGCAGACCCCCGGGACTAGCGGGAGAAAAGCAGTTCTTC.

The chain couples TRBV4-1 to TRBJ2-3; D perhaps matches TRBD1 (6 bases). The V gene lost 0 bases and the J gene lost 3 bases, with 10 bases spanning the gap. This CDR3 region has 15 residues. In germline, CDR1 is MGHRA, CDR2 YSYEKL. The CDR3 region is CASSQEAGTTDTQYF. CDR3 DNA: TGCGCCAGCAGCCAAGAGGCAGGGACAACAGATACGCAGTATTTT.

This chain uses TRBV6-5 with TRBJ2-1, with a tentative D call TRBD2 (5 bases). V lost 6 bases and J lost 9, with 21 bases in between. The CDR3 contains 15 residues. CDR1 is MNHEY, CDR2 SVGAGI, per germline. The CDR3 DNA reads as TGTGCCAGCAGCCGCGACCTTTGGGATCGGGGTGAGCAGTTCTTC. It specifies CASSRDLWDRGEQFF.

CDR3 sequence (DNA): TGTGCCAGCAGTCTAGGACACGAGGCCTACGAGCAGTACTTC. As protein: CASSLGHEAYEQYF. V is TRBV27 and J is TRBJ2-7; perhaps TRBD1 as D (5 bases). V shed 5 bases and J shed 2 bases, with 13 bases lying between them. Per germline, CDR1 MNHEY and CDR2 SMNVEV (reference sequence). The CDR3 covers 14 residues.

The gene calls are TRBV9 and TRBJ1-1; D not resolved. CDR3 length: 12 residues. Trimming cost V 3 bases and J 3 bases, with 6 bases left between them. Germline V gives CDR1 SGDLS, CDR2 YYNGEE. In nucleotides, the CDR3 is TGTGCCAGCAGCGGTACGGACACTGAAGCTTTCTTT. Its translation is CASSGTDTEAFF.

This chain connects TRBV7-2 to TRBJ1-4; 7 nucleotides line up with TRBD1. From germline, CDR1 is SGHTA and CDR2 FQGNSA. The CDR3 totals 15 residues. V lost 5 bases to trimming and J lost 3 bases; unmatched junction nucleotides: 6. CDR3 residues: CASSARDRANEKLFF. The CDR3, as DNA: TGTGCCAGCAGCGCCCGGGACAGAGCTAATGAAAAACTGTTTTTT.

This clone has only a few counts. The V and J genes are TRBV2 and TRBJ2-5; TRBD2 aligns across 12 bases. Looked up from germline, CDR1 is SNHLY and CDR2 is FYNNEI. Trimming cost V 1 base and J 4 bases; bases outside gene matches: 10. The CDR3 spans 18 residues. CDR3 in DNA: TGTGCCAGCAGTGAAGGTCTAGCGGGAGGGCCCCGGCGAGAGACCCAGTACTTC. Its protein product is CASSEGLAGGPRRETQYF.

The CDR3 protein is CASSLGGGNTEAFF. In DNA form, the CDR3 reads TGTGCCAGCAGCTTGGGGGGAGGGAACACTGAAGCTTTCTTT. The rearrangement uses TRBV7-6 and TRBJ1-1, with TRBD1 as a possible D gene (5 bases). Germline CDR1 SGHVS, CDR2 FNYEAQ. Trimming pared 3 bases from V and 1 base from J, leaving 9 bases between. The CDR3 covers 14 residues.

The chain has TRBV9 and TRBJ2-3; possible D gene TRBD1, 7 bases. The CDR3 is 14 residues long. The germline CDR1 and CDR2 sequences are SGDLS and YYNGEE. The V and J ends lost 5 bases and 3 bases respectively, with 13 bases between them. The CDR3 DNA reads TGTGCCAGCAGTCAGACAGGGAGGACAGATACGCAGTATTTT. Translating it yields CASSQTGRTDTQYF.

V gene TRBV15 combines with J gene TRBJ2-5; tentatively, D is TRBD1 (7 bases). Per the germline V gene, CDR1 is LNHNV and CDR2 is YYDKDF (reference sequence). The CDR3 is made up of 17 amino acids. V gave up 3 bases and J gave up 2 bases, with 19 bases separating them. The CDR3 is CATSSTTRGTAQETQYF. CDR3 DNA sequence: TGTGCCACCAGCAGCACAACGCGCGGGACAGCTCAAGAGACCCAGTACTTC.

This clone showed up just a few times. The gene calls are TRBV19 and TRBJ2-5; D might be TRBD2 (6 bases). The J call is uncertain, as TRBJ2-7 better fits the DNA end. CDR3 length: 11 residues. In germline, CDR1 is LNHDA, CDR2 SQIVND (reference sequence). The CDR3 spells CASRLDGEQYF. DNA for the CDR3: TGTGCCAGTCGACTAGATGGCGAGCAGTACTTC.

This clone was seen a handful of times. The chain combines TRBV6-5 with TRBJ2-7; TRBD1 agrees at 9 bases. The germline CDR1 and CDR2 sequences are MNHEY and SVGAGI. V lost 7 bases, J lost 4 bases, and 11 bases stayed unmatched. The CDR3 runs to 15 residues. CDR3 loop: CASTPQWDRAYEQYF. CDR3 nucleotides: TGTGCCAGCACCCCCCAATGGGACAGGGCTTACGAGCAGTACTTC.

The chain is built from TRBV14 and TRBJ2-1; D remains ambiguous. Trimming removed 0 bases from V and 2 bases from J, with 11 bases in between. The CDR3 consists of 16 residues. Germline CDR1 reads SGHDN; CDR2 reads FVKESK. CDR3 residues: CASSQDLNVPYNEQFF. CDR3 nucleotides: TGTGCCAGCAGCCAAGATCTTAATGTTCCCTACAATGAGCAGTTCTTC.

This sequence joins TRBV4-3 and TRBJ1-5, with a possible D match to TRBD1 (6 bases). V dropped 4 bases and J dropped 0 bases, with 7 bases sitting between them. CDR1 and CDR2 (germline): LGHNA, YSLEER. The CDR3 is 14 amino acids. The CDR3: CASSRTDSNQPQHF. The CDR3 DNA follows: TGCGCCAGCAGCCGGACAGATAGCAATCAGCCCCAGCATTTT.

J is TRBJ1-1 and V is TRBV2, with D tentatively TRBD1 (5 bases). The germline CDR1 and CDR2 sequences are SNHLY and FYNNEI. Deletions cut 2 bases from V and 2 bases from J, with 9 bases between. The CDR3 has 14 amino acids. CDR3 sequence (DNA): TGTGCCAGCAGTGAAAAGCAGGGTAACACTGAAGCTTTCTTT. Its protein product is CASSEKQGNTEAFF.